A single sample is the source of the 9 T cell receptor beta chains below, sequenced in a study of graft-versus-host responses after intestinal transplantation. TCRdb's copy holds only in-frame clones and misses some; the assay was immunoSEQ multiplex PCR. The profile shows about 40,000 clones, 89% of them singletons. Sequences were derived from PBMCs, sampled about nine months after transplant. Source of these receptors: a human patient who received an intestinal transplant, so some T cells may come from the graft donor.

The V call is TRBV6-1, the J call TRBJ1-1; D might be TRBD1 (5 bases). Between the trimmed V and J ends, which lost 7 bases and 5 bases, there was a span of 8 bases. Germline values: CDR1 MNHNS, CDR2 SASEGT. CDR3 length equals 11 residues. DNA of the CDR3: TGTGCCAGCATTCGGGGGACTGAAGCTTTCTTT. It encodes CASIRGTEAFF.

The chain couples TRBV30 to TRBJ1-2, with TRBD1 identical over 9 bases. CDR3 length equals 14 residues. CDR1 and CDR2 (germline): GTSNPN, SVGIG (reference sequence). Trimming removed 3 bases from V and 4 bases from J; junction bases left unmatched: 6. The CDR3 spells CAWRGDREIYGYTF. In DNA, the CDR3 is TGTGCCTGGAGGGGGGACAGGGAGATCTATGGCTACACCTTC.

The V gene is TRBV10-2, the J gene TRBJ2-3, with 9 bases that match TRBD2. The CDR3 is 15 residues long. Germline assignment: CDR1 WSHSY and CDR2 SAAADI. V was pared by 2 bases and J by 5 bases, with 5 bases of the junction left unmatched. The CDR3 bases are TGCGCCAGCAGTGAGCTGTTAGCGGGGGTAGATACGCAGTATTTT. Amino acids: CASSELLAGVDTQYF.

V gene TRBV6-5 combines with J gene TRBJ2-5, with D maybe TRBD1 (6 bases). The CDR3 is made up of 15 amino acids. The germline V and J ends were trimmed by 2 bases and 5 bases, with 15 bases remaining between them. Germline loops: CDR1 MNHEY, CDR2 SVGAGI. Written as DNA, the CDR3 is TGTGCCAGCAGTTACGGGGCAGGGGTGGTTGAGACCCAGTACTTC. This codes for CASSYGAGVVETQYF.

This clone has a single count. V and J are TRBV6-1 and TRBJ1-3, with D unclear. V was clipped by 6 bases and J by 0 bases, with 12 bases between them. CDR3 length: 15 amino acids. Germline CDR1 and CDR2: MNHNS and SASEGT. For the CDR3, the DNA is TGTGCCAGCAGGTCGCAGCCGAGCTCTGGAAACACCATATATTTT. Its protein product is CASRSQPSSGNTIYF.

For the CDR3, the DNA is TGTGCCTGGAGTGTCGACAGGGGGGAAAAACTGTTTTTT. The encoded protein is CAWSVDRGEKLFF. This chain joins TRBV30 and TRBJ1-4; 9 nucleotides agree with TRBD1. The germline V gene encodes CDR1 GTSNPN and CDR2 SVGIG (reference sequence). The trim removed 0 bases at V and 8 bases at J, leaving 1 base unmatched. The CDR3 runs 13 residues.

This clone was recorded a few times. The V call is TRBV9, the J call TRBJ1-2; D is unclear. Trimming took off 3 bases at V and 7 bases at J, with 19 bases between the two ends. CDR1 SGDLS and CDR2 YYNGEE come from the germline V gene. This CDR3 is built from 15 residues. CDR3 in DNA: TGTGCCAGCAGCGGCCGGGCCACGGGAGGTCTTGGCTACACCTTC. This sequence encodes CASSGRATGGLGYTF. The entire variable domain, with the rest obtained from reference TRBV9 and TRBJ1-2, is as follows: DSGVTQTPKHLITATGQRVTLRCSPRSGDLSVYWYQQSLDQGLQFLIQYYNGEERAKGNILERFSAQQFPDLHSELNLSSLELGDSALYFCASSGRATGGLGYTFGSGTRLTVV.

The rearrangement uses TRBV4-1 and TRBJ2-1; 8 bases align to TRBD2. The V segment lost 3 bases and the J segment 4 bases; nucleotides outside the gene matches: 2. CDR3 length equals 14 residues. Germline values: CDR1 MGHRA, CDR2 YSYEKL. The CDR3 loop is CASSHGGDYNEQFF. CDR3 nucleotide sequence: TGCGCCAGCAGCCACGGGGGGGATTACAATGAGCAGTTCTTC.

The J gene is TRBJ2-1, the V gene TRBV7-6; 10 nucleotides agree with TRBD1. V shed 4 bases, J shed 2 bases, and the junction held 2 bases outside the gene matches. The CDR3 runs 15 residues. CDR1 and CDR2 from the germline V gene are SGHVS and FNYEAQ. In DNA, the CDR3 is TGTGCCAGCAGCTCTGGACAGGGGGCCTACAATGAGCAGTTCTTC. It yields the protein CASSSGQGAYNEQFF.